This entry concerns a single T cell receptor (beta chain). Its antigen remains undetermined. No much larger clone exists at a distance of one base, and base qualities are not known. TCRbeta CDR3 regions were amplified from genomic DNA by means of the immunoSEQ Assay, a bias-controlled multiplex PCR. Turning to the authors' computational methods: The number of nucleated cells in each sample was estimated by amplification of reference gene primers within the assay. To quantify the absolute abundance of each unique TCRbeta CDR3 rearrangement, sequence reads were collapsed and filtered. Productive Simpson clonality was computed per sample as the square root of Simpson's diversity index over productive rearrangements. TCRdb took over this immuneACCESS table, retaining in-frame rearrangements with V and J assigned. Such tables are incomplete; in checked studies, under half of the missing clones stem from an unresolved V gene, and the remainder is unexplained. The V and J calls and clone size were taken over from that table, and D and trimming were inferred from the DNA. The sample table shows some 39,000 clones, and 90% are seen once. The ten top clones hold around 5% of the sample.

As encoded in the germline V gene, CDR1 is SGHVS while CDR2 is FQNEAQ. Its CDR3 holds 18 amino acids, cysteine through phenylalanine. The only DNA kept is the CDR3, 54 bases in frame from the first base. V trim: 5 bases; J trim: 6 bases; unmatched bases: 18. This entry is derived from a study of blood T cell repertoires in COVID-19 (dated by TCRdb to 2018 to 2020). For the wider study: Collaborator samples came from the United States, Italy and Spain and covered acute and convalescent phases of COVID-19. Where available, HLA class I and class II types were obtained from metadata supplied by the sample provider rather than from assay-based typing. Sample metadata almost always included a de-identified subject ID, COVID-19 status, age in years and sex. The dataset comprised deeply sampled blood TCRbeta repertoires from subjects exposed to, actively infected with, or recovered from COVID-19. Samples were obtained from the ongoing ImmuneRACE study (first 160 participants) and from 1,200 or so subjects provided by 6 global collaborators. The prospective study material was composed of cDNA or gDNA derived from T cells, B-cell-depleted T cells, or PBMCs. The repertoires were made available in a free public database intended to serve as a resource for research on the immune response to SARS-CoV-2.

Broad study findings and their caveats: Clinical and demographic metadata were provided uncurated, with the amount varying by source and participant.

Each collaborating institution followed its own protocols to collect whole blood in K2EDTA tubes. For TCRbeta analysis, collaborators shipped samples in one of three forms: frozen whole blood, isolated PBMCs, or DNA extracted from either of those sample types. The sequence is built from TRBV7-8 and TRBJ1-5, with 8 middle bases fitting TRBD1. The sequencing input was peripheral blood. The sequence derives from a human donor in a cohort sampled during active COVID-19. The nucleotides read TGTGCCAGCAGCCGAGAGACTTCCGGGACAGGACGTATTCAGCCCCAGCATTTT. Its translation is CASSRETSGTGRIQPQHF.